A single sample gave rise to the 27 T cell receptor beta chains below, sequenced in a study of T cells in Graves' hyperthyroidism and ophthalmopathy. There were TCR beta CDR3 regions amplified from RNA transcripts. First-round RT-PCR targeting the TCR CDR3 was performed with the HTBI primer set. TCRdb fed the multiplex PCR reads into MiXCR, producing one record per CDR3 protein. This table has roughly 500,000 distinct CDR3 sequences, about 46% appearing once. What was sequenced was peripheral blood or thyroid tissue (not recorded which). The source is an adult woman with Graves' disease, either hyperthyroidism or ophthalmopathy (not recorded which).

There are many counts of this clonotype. The CDR3 nucleotides read TGTGCCAGCAGCTTTCGGGCGGGGGAGCTGTTTTTT. The encoded protein is CASSFRAGELFF. J is TRBJ2-2 and V is TRBV9; the D is unclear. This CDR3 region has 12 residues. V shed 4 bases and J shed 8 bases, with 9 bases lying between them. CDR1 is SGDLS, CDR2 YYNGEE, per germline.

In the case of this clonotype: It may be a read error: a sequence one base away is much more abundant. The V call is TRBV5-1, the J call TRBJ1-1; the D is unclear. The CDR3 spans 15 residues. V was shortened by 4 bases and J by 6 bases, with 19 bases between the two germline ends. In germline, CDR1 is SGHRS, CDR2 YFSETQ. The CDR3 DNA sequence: TGCGCCAGCAGCACCAGTAGGGAACTTGGCGCTGAAGCTTTCTTT. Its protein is CASSTSRELGAEAFF.

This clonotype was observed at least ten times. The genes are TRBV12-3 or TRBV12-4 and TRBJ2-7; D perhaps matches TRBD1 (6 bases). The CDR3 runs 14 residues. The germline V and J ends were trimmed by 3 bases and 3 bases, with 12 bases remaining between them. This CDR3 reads CASSFTGHHYEQYF. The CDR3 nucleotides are TGTGCCAGCAGTTTTACGGGACACCACTACGAGCAGTACTTC.

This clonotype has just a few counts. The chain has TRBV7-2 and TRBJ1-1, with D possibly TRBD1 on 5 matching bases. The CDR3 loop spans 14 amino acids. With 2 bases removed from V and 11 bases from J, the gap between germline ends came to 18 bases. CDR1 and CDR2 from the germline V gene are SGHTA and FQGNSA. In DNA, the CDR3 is TGTGCCAGCAGCTTACCAGGGACCGGGACGCTGGCTTTCTTT. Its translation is CASSLPGTGTLAFF.

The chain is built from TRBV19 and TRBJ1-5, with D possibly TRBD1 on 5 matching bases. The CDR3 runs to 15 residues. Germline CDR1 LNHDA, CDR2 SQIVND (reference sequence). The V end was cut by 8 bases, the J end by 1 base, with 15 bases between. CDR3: CASAEGPGSNQPQHF. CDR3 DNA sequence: TGTGCCAGTGCAGAGGGGCCGGGGAGCAATCAGCCCCAGCATTTT.

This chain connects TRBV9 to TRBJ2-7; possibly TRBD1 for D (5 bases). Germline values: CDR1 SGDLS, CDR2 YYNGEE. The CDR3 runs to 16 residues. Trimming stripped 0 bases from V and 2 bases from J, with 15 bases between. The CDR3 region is CASSVASGSVPYEQYF. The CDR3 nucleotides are TGTGCCAGCAGCGTAGCGTCAGGGTCCGTACCCTACGAGCAGTACTTC.

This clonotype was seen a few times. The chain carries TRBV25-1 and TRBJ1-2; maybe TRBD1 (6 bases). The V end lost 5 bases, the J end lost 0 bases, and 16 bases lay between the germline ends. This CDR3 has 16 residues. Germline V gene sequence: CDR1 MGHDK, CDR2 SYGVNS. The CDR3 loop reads CASSIGQGTTNYGYTF. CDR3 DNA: TGTGCCAGCAGTATCGGGCAGGGGACTACTAACTATGGCTACACCTTC.

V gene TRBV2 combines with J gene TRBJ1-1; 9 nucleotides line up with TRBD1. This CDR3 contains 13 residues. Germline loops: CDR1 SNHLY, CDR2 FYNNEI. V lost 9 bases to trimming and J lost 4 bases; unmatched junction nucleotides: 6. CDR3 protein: CARWDRAGTEAFF. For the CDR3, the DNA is TGTGCCAGATGGGACAGGGCAGGCACTGAAGCTTTCTTT.

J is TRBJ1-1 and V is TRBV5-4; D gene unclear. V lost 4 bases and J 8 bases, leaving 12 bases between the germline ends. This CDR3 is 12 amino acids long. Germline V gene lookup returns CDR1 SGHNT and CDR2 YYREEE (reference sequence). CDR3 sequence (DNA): TGTGCCAGCAGCCTCGGGGTTCAAGAAGCTTTCTTT. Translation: CASSLGVQEAFF. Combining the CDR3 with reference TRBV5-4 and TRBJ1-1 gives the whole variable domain ETGVTQSPTHLIKTRGQQVTLRCSSQSGHNTVSWYQQALGQGPQFIFQYYREEENGRGNFPPRFSGLQFPNYSSELNVNALELDDSALYLCASSLGVQEAFFGQGTRLTVV.

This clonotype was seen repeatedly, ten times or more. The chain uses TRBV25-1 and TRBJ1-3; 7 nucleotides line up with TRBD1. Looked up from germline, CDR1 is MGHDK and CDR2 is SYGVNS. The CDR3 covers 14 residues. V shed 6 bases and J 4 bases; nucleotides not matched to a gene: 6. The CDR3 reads CASRKGGGGNTIYF. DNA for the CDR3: TGTGCCAGCAGGAAAGGGGGCGGAGGAAACACCATATATTTT.

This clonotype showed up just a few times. The CDR3 DNA is TGCAGTGCTTCAGCGGGATCCGGGGAGACCCAGTACTTC. Its translation is CSASAGSGETQYF. The chain is built from TRBV20-1 and TRBJ2-5; TRBD2 matches 7 bases. The V gene end was trimmed by 5 bases and the J gene end by 5 bases; junction bases not matched to a gene: 8. The V gene's germline CDR1 is DFQATT and CDR2 SNEGSKA (reference sequence). CDR3 length equals 13 residues.

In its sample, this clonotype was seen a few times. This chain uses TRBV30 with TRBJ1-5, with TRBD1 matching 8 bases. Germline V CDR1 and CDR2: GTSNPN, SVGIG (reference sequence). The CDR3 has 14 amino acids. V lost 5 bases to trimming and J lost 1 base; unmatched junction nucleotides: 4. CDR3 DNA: TGTGCCTGGCAGACAGGGGAGAGCAATCAGCCCCAGCATTTT. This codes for CAWQTGESNQPQHF.

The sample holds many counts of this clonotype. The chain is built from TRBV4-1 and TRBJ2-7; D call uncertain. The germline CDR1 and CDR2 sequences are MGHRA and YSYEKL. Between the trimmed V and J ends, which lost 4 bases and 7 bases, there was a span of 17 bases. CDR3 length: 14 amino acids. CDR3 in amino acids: CASSPDGTRREQYF. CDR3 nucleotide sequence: TGCGCCAGCAGCCCTGACGGTACTCGGCGGGAGCAGTACTTC.

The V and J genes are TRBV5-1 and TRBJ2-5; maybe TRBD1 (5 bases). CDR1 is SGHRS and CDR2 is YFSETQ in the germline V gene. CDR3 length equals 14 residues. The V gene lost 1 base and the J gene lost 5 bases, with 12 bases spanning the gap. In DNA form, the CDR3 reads TGCGCCAGCAGCTTGAAAGGGGTCCGGGAGACCCAGTACTTC. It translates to CASSLKGVRETQYF. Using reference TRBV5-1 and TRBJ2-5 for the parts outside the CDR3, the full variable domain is KAGVTQTPRYLIKTRGQQVTLSCSPISGHRSVSWYQQTPGQGLQFLFEYFSETQRNKGNFPGRFSGRQFSNSRSEMNVSTLELGDSALYLCASSLKGVRETQYFGPGTRLLVL.

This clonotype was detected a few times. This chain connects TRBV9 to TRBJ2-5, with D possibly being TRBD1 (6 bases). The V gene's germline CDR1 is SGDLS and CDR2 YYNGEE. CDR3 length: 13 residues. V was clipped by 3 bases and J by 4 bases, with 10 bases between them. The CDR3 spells CASSAQGIETQYF. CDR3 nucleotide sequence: TGTGCCAGCAGCGCCCAGGGGATAGAGACCCAGTACTTC.

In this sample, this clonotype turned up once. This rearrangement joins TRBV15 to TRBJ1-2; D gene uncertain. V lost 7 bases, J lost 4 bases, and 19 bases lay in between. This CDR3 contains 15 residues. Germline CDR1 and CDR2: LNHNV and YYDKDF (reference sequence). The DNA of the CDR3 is TGTGCCACCACCTCCCCGGGCACTGCGGGCTATGGCTACACCTTC. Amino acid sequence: CATTSPGTAGYGYTF.

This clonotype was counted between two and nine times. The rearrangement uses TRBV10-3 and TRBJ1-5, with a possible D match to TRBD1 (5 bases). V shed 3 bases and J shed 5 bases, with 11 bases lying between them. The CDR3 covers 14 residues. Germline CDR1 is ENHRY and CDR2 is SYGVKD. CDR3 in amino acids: CAISDGQDHQPQHF. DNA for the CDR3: TGTGCCATCAGTGATGGACAAGATCATCAGCCCCAGCATTTT.

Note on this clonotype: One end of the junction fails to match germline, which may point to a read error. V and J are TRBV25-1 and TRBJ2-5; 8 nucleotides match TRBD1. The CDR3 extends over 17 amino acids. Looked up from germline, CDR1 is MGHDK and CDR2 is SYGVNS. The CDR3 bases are TGTGCCTGCAGTGCTGGCAGGGGGCGTGGGTGGCCAGAGACCCAGTACTTC. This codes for CACSAGRGRGWPETQYF.

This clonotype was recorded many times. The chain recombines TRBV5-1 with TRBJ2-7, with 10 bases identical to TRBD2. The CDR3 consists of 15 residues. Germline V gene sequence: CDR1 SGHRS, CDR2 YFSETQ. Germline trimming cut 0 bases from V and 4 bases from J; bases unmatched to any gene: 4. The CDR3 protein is CASSLAGTSAYEQYF. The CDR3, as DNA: TGCGCCAGCAGCTTGGCCGGGACTAGCGCGTACGAGCAGTACTTC.

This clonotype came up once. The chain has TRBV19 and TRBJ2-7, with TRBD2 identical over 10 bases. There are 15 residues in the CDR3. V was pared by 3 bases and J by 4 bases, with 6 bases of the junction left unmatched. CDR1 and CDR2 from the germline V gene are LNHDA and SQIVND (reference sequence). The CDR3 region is CASSMGSGRPYEQYF. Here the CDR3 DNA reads TGTGCCAGTAGTATGGGTAGCGGGAGGCCGTACGAGCAGTACTTC.

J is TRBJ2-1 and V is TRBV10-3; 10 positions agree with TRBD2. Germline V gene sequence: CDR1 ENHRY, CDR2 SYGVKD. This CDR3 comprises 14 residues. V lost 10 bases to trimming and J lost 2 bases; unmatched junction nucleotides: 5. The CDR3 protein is CATLAGVAYNEQFF. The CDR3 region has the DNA TGTGCCACCCTAGCGGGAGTGGCCTACAATGAGCAGTTCTTC.

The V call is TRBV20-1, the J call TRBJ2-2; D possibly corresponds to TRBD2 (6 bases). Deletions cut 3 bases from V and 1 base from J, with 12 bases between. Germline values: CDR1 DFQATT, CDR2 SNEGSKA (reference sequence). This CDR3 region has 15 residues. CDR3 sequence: CSARLGGGNTGELFF. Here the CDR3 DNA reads TGCAGTGCTAGGTTGGGGGGAGGGAACACCGGGGAGCTGTTTTTT.

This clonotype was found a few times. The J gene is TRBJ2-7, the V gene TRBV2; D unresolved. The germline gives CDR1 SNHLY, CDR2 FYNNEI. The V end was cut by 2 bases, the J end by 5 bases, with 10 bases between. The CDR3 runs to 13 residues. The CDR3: CASSERGQNEQYF. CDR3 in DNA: TGTGCCAGCAGTGAACGTGGTCAGAACGAGCAGTACTTC.

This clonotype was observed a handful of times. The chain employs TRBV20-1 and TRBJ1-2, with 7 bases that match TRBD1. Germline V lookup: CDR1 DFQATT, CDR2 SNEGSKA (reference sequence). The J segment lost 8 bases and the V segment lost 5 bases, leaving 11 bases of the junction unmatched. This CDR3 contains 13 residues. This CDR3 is CSAHYTGARGYTF. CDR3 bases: TGCAGTGCTCACTACACAGGGGCGAGGGGCTACACCTTC.

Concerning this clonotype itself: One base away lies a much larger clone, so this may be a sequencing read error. The CDR3 here is CAGRSSVYGEQYF. CDR3 sequence (DNA): TGTGCCGGCAGATCAAGCGTCTACGGCGAGCAGTACTTC. The V and J genes are TRBV2 and TRBJ2-7; no reliable D call. The CDR3 has 13 residues. Germline V gives CDR1 SNHLY, CDR2 FYNNEI.

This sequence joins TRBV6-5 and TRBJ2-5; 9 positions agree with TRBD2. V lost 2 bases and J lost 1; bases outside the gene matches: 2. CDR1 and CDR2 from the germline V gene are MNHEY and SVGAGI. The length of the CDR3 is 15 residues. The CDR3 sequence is CASSYQRGVQETQYF. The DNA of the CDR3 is TGTGCCAGCAGTTACCAGCGGGGGGTCCAAGAGACCCAGTACTTC.

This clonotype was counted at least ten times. The CDR3 spells CASSPDRGSPLHF. In DNA, the CDR3 is TGTGCCAGCAGCCCGGACAGGGGTTCACCCCTCCACTTT. This chain links TRBV7-3 with TRBJ1-6, with 9 bases aligning to TRBD1. V was pared by 5 bases and J by 9 bases, with 2 bases of the junction left unmatched. The germline CDR1 and CDR2 sequences are SGHTA and FQGTGA. The CDR3 is 13 amino acids.